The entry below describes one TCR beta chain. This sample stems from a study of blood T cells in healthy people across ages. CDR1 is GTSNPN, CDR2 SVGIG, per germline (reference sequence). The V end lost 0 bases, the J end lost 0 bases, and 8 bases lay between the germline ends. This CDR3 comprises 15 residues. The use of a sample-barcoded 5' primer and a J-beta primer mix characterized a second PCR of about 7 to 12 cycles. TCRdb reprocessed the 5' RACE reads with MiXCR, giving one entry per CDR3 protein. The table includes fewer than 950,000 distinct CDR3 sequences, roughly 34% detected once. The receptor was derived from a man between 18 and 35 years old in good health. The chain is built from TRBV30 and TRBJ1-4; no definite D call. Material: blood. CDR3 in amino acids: CAWSVWAATNEKLFF. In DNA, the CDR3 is TGTGCCTGGAGTGTATGGGCAGCAACTAATGAAAAACTGTTTTTT.